The T cell receptor (beta chain) described here comes from a study of shared clonotypes between healthy human individuals. Here immunoSEQ multiplex PCR was the method, and the copy in TCRdb shows in-frame clones only, minus some. The table lists about a million clones, roughly 80% of them singletons. The germline CDR1 and CDR2 sequences are SEHNR and FQNEAQ (reference sequence). The V end was cut by 5 bases, the J end by 5 bases, with 9 bases between. The CDR3 loop spans 13 amino acids. The clonotype comes from a man aged 18 to 29 in good health. The genes are TRBV7-9 and TRBJ1-4; D is undetermined. Input material: memory CD4+ T cells sorted from blood. The sample's subset: CD45RA-negative fraction. This CDR3 is CASSPGSNEKLFF. DNA of the CDR3: TGTGCCAGCAGCCCCGGTAGCAATGAAAAACTGTTTTTT.